The 6 T cell receptor beta chains reported below all come from one sample, sequenced in a study of blood T cells in healthy people across ages. For the second PCR, which ran for about 7 to 12 cycles, a sample-barcoded 5' primer and a J-beta primer mix were used. TCRdb re-called the 5' RACE reads through MiXCR, storing one row per CDR3 protein. The table has over 1.5 million distinct CDR3 sequences, about 49% seen once. What was sequenced was blood. Source of these receptors: a woman in her thirties or forties in good health.

The V and J genes are TRBV28 and TRBJ1-2; no definite D call. Trimming removed 8 bases from V and 8 bases from J, with 18 bases in between. This CDR3 contains 13 residues. Germline lookup yields CDR1 MDHEN and CDR2 SYDVKM. Written as DNA, the CDR3 is TGTGCCAGCCTACTGACTGTTTTGGGCGGCTACACCTTC. Protein product: CASLLTVLGGYTF.

This clonotype was seen more than once but under ten times. V is TRBV6-5 and J is TRBJ2-3; 11 bases are shared with TRBD2. Germline CDR1 reads MNHEY; CDR2 reads SVGAGI. V lost 2 bases and J lost 2; bases outside the gene matches: 3. The CDR3 totals 16 residues. CDR3 nucleotide sequence: TGTGCCAGCAGTTACCGACTAGCGGGACTCACAGATACGCAGTATTTT. This translates into CASSYRLAGLTDTQYF.

This rearrangement joins TRBV7-2 to TRBJ2-5; TRBD1 matches 9 bases. This CDR3 has 12 amino acids. V trimming: 2 bases; J trimming: 9 bases; junction bases outside the gene matches: 1. Germline V gene data show CDR1 as SGHTA and CDR2 as FQGNSA. The CDR3 DNA reads TGTGCCAGCAGCTTACGACAGGGGGCCCAGTACTTC. Its protein is CASSLRQGAQYF.

The chain employs TRBV4-3 and TRBJ2-2, with 7 bases lining up with TRBD1. The germline V gene has CDR1 LGHNA and CDR2 YSLEER. Trimming took 3 bases from V and 4 from J; bases not matched to a gene: 14. The CDR3 has 18 amino acids. As DNA, the CDR3 is TGCGCCAGCAGCCACATACACCGCGGACAGGCGGCCACCGGGGAGCTGTTTTTT. Protein product: CASSHIHRGQAATGELFF.

This clonotype has just one count. The CDR3, as DNA: TGCGCCAGCAGCCAAGACCAGGGATCCTACAATGAGCAGTACTTC. Residues: CASSQDQGSYNEQYF. V is TRBV4-3 and J is TRBJ2-1; possible D gene TRBD1, 5 bases. Gene TRBJ2-7 matches the end of the DNA better, so the J call may be wrong. The germline gives CDR1 LGHNA, CDR2 YSLEER. The CDR3 has 15 residues.

The V gene is TRBV5-6, the J gene TRBJ2-1; TRBD1 might be the D (6 bases). V was trimmed by 5 bases and J by 0 bases, leaving 15 bases between them. Looked up from germline, CDR1 is SGHDT and CDR2 is YYEEEE. This CDR3 has 16 residues. The DNA for the CDR3 is TGTGCCAGCAGACGGCAGGGGCCTCGCTCCTACAATGAGCAGTTCTTC. It encodes CASRRQGPRSYNEQFF.